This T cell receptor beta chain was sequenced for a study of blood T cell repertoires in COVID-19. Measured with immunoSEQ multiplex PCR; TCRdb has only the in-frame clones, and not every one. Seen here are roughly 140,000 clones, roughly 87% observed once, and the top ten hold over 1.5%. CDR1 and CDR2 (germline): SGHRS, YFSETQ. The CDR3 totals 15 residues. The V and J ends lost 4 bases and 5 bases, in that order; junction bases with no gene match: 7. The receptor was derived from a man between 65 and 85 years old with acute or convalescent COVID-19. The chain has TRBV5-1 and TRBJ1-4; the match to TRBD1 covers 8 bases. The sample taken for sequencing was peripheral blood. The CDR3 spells CASSRPGGENEKLFF. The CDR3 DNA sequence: TGCGCCAGCAGCCGACCAGGGGGCGAAAATGAAAAACTGTTTTTT. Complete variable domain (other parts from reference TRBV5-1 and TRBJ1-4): KAGVTQTPRYLIKTRGQQVTLSCSPISGHRSVSWYQQTPGQGLQFLFEYFSETQRNKGNFPGRFSGRQFSNSRSEMNVSTLELGDSALYLCASSRPGGENEKLFFGSGTQLSVL.